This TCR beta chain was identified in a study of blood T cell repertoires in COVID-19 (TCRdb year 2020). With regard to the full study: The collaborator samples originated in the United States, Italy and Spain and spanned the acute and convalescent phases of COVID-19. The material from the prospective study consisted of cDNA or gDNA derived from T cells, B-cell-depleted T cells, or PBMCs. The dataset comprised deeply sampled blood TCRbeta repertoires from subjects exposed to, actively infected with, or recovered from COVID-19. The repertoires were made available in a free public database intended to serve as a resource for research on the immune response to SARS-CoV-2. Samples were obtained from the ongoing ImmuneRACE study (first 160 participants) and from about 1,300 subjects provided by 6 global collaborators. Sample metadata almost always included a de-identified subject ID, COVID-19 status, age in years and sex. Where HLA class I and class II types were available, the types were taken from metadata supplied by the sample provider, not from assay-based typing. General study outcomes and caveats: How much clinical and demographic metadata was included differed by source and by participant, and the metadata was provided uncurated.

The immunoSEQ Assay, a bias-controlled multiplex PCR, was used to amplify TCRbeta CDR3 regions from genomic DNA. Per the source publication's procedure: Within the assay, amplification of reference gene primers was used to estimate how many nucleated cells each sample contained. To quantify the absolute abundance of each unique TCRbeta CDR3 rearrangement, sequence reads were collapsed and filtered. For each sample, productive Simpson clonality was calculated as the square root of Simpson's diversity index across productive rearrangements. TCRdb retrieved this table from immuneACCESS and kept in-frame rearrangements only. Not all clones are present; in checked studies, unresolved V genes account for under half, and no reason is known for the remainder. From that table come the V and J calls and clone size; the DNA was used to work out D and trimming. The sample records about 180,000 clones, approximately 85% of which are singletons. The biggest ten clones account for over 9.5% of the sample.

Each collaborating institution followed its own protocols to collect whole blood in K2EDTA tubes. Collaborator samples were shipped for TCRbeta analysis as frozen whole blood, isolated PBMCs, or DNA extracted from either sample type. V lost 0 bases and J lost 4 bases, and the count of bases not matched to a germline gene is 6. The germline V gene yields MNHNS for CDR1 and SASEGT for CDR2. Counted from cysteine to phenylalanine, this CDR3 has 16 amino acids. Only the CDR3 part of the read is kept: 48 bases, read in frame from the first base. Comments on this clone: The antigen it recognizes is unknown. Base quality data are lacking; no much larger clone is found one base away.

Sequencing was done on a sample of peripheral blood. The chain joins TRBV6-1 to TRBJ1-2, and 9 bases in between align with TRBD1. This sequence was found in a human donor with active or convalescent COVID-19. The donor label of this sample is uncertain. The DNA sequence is TGTGCCAGCAGTGAAGCACAGGGGGCAGCCGGCTATGGCTACACCTTC. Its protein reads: CASSEAQGAAGYGYTF.